These 26 T cell receptor beta chains originate from one sample sequenced in a study of T cell responses to AZD1222 COVID-19 vaccine (dated by TCRdb to about 2021). The time point label corresponds to: about 28 days (+/-7) after the second vaccine dose. Library generation was performed with the immunoSEQ multiplex PCR assay. TCRdb provides this immuneACCESS table in a form limited to in-frame rearrangements. Some clones are lacking; in checked studies, under half of them reflect an unresolved V gene, and why the rest are absent is not known. The sample includes 110,000 or so clones, with about 91% observed a single time. The ten largest clones capture 6.5% of the sample. The specimen comprised peripheral blood, sampled 28 days after the second AZD1222 dose. The receptors were gathered from an adult who received the AZD1222 COVID-19 vaccine.

This rearrangement joins TRBV25-1 to TRBJ2-1, with 8 bases identical to TRBD2. The CDR3 spans 16 residues. Germline CDR1 is MGHDK and CDR2 is SYGVNS. V was clipped by 3 bases and J by 4 bases; unmatched bases: 8. The CDR3 sequence is CASSDLGGGLYNEQFF. CDR3 coding DNA: TGTGCCAGCAGTGATCTTGGCGGGGGGTTATACAATGAGCAGTTCTTC.

The rearrangement links TRBV11-3 to TRBJ1-1; the D gene is possibly TRBD1 (5 bases). This CDR3 is 13 amino acids long. Germline CDR1 and CDR2: SGHNT and YENEEA. V dropped 5 bases and J dropped 5 bases, with 12 bases sitting between them. The CDR3 here is CASSPNRQTEAFF. The CDR3 DNA sequence: TGTGCCAGCAGCCCAAATCGACAGACTGAAGCTTTCTTT.

This chain joins TRBV3-1 (or the pseudogene TRBV3-2) and TRBJ2-1; 10 bases are a match to TRBD1. CDR1 is LGHDT and CDR2 is YNNKEL in the germline V gene (reference sequence). V gave up 1 base and J gave up 6 bases; unmatched junction bases: 3. This CDR3 has 15 amino acids. The CDR3 spells CASSQGQGAFNEQFF. The CDR3 coding sequence is TGTGCCAGCAGCCAAGGACAGGGGGCTTTCAATGAGCAGTTCTTC.

V is TRBV5-1 and J is TRBJ2-1; 9 positions match TRBD2. CDR1 and CDR2 from the germline V gene are SGHRS and YFSETQ. V was pared by 4 bases and J by 4 bases, with 6 bases of the junction left unmatched. This CDR3 region has 15 residues. The CDR3 loop reads CASSTTSGGYNEQFF. The CDR3 DNA follows: TGCGCCAGCAGCACGACTAGCGGAGGGTACAATGAGCAGTTCTTC.

V and J are TRBV2 and TRBJ2-5; TRBD1 agrees at 8 bases. CDR3 length: 15 residues. Trimming removed 4 bases from V and 4 bases from J; junction bases left unmatched: 8. The germline gives CDR1 SNHLY, CDR2 FYNNEI. The DNA of the CDR3 is TGTGCCAGCAGTGCCCTCCGGACAGGGCGAGAGACCCAGTACTTC. Protein product: CASSALRTGRETQYF. Full variable domain (missing parts from reference TRBV2 and TRBJ2-5): EPEVTQTPSHQVTQMGQEVILRCVPISNHLYFYWYRQILGQKVEFLVSFYNNEISEKSEIFDDQFSVERPDGSNFTLKIRSTKLEDSAMYFCASSALRTGRETQYFGPGTRLLVL.

The count of this clone is one. The V call is TRBV3-1 (or the pseudogene TRBV3-2), the J call TRBJ2-1; D possibly matches TRBD1 or TRBD2 (6 bases each). Germline V gene data show CDR1 as LGHDT and CDR2 as YNNKEL (reference sequence). Trimming stripped 1 base from V and 2 bases from J, with 9 bases between. There are 15 residues in the CDR3. The CDR3 sequence is CASSQGGAAYNEQFF. CDR3 bases: TGTGCCAGCAGCCAAGGGGGGGCCGCCTACAATGAGCAGTTCTTC.

The V and J genes are TRBV19 and TRBJ2-1; 8 positions agree with TRBD2. The CDR3 sequence is 16 residues long. The V gene end was trimmed by 4 bases and the J gene end by 6 bases; junction bases not matched to a gene: 11. Germline V gene data show CDR1 as LNHDA and CDR2 as SQIVND (reference sequence). CDR3 amino acids: CASSSYFSGEGNEQFF. The CDR3 DNA reads TGTGCCAGTAGTAGTTACTTTAGCGGGGAGGGCAATGAGCAGTTCTTC.

This clone was seen only once. The rearrangement joins TRBV28 to TRBJ1-2; 8 nucleotides line up with TRBD1. The junction had 9 bases not matched to a gene; V was cut back by 3 bases and J by 0 bases. The CDR3 consists of 17 residues. The germline V gene has CDR1 MDHEN and CDR2 SYDVKM. As DNA, the CDR3 is TGTGCCAGCAGTTTGGCGACACGACAGGGGACTAACTATGGCTACACCTTC. Translated, it gives CASSLATRQGTNYGYTF.

J is TRBJ2-7 and V is TRBV27, with D possibly TRBD1 on 5 matching bases. V was clipped by 4 bases and J by 2 bases, with 9 bases between them. Germline lookup yields CDR1 MNHEY and CDR2 SMNVEV (reference sequence). The CDR3 contains 13 residues. The CDR3 DNA follows: TGTGCCAGCAGTTCGGACAAGACCTACGAGCAGTACTTC. Its protein product is CASSSDKTYEQYF.

The DNA for the CDR3 is TGTGCCAGCAGTTTGGGGAGGTCCCGTTCCTACGAGCAGTACTTC. Amino acid sequence: CASSLGRSRSYEQYF. The rearrangement links TRBV28 to TRBJ2-7; possible D gene TRBD2, 6 bases. From germline, CDR1 is MDHEN and CDR2 SYDVKM. Trimming removed 3 bases from V and 1 base from J, with 13 bases in between. The CDR3 has 15 amino acids.

This rearrangement joins TRBV27 to TRBJ1-6; D possibly corresponds to TRBD1 (6 bases). The germline V and J ends were trimmed by 5 bases and 6 bases, with 8 bases remaining between them. The CDR3 is 13 residues long. Germline CDR1 is MNHEY and CDR2 is SMNVEV (reference sequence). The CDR3 loop is CASSTGFNSPLHF. The CDR3 region has the DNA TGTGCCAGCAGTACAGGGTTTAATTCACCCCTCCACTTT.

This rearrangement joins TRBV11-3 to TRBJ2-1; 8 nucleotides line up with TRBD2. The trim removed 8 bases at V and 0 bases at J, leaving 21 bases unmatched. Germline V CDR1 and CDR2: SGHNT, YENEEA. This CDR3 spans 20 amino acids. CDR3 coding DNA: TGTGCCAGCCTGCTATTTCCGGGACTAGAGCTAGAAAACTCCTACAATGAGCAGTTCTTC. Translating it yields CASLLFPGLELENSYNEQFF.

The CDR3, as DNA: TGTGCCAGCAGTAGGGGACACCAGAACACTGAAGCTTTCTTT. This codes for CASSRGHQNTEAFF. V usage is TRBV28 and J usage is TRBJ1-1, with a possible D match to TRBD1 (6 bases). Looked up from germline, CDR1 is MDHEN and CDR2 is SYDVKM. V was trimmed by 5 bases and J by 1 base, leaving 11 bases between them. The CDR3 has 14 amino acids.

The chain couples TRBV27 to TRBJ2-5; D remains unclear. The CDR3 extends over 13 amino acids. V lost 3 bases to trimming and J lost 4 bases, with 9 bases between them. Germline V lookup: CDR1 MNHEY, CDR2 SMNVEV (reference sequence). The CDR3 bases are TGTGCCAGCAGTTTCTTGGATGCAGAGACCCAGTACTTC. It translates to CASSFLDAETQYF.

This rearrangement joins TRBV6-2 or TRBV6-3 to TRBJ2-1, with 9 nucleotides matching TRBD1. Germline V CDR1 and CDR2: MNHEY, SVGEGT. This CDR3 spans 16 amino acids. Trimming removed 0 bases from V and 7 bases from J; junction bases left unmatched: 7. CDR3 in amino acids: CASSYSWDRVSNEQFF. CDR3 nucleotides: TGTGCCAGCAGTTACTCGTGGGACAGGGTATCGAATGAGCAGTTCTTC.

This clone has a single count. J is TRBJ1-6 and V is TRBV19; 8 bases agree with TRBD1. CDR3 size: 15 residues. The V gene end was trimmed by 4 bases and the J gene end by 7 bases; junction bases not matched to a gene: 6. Germline V gene data show CDR1 as LNHDA and CDR2 as SQIVND (reference sequence). CDR3 sequence (DNA): TGTGCCAGTAGTACCCAAGACAGGGGCAATTCACCCCTCCACTTT. This codes for CASSTQDRGNSPLHF.

CDR3 amino acids: CASSAGQGGETQYF. The CDR3 bases are TGTGCCAGCAGTGCAGGTCAGGGGGGAGAGACCCAGTACTTC. The genes are TRBV2 and TRBJ2-5; D is perhaps TRBD1 (7 bases). CDR3 length equals 14 residues. Looked up from germline, CDR1 is SNHLY and CDR2 is FYNNEI. V was clipped by 4 bases and J by 4 bases, with 13 bases between them.

V is TRBV15 and J is TRBJ2-7, with D perhaps TRBD2 (5 bases). The V gene lost 0 bases and the J gene lost 6 bases, with 9 bases spanning the gap. The CDR3 spans 13 residues. Germline assignment: CDR1 LNHNV and CDR2 YYDKDF (reference sequence). The CDR3 region has the DNA TGTGCCACCAGCAGAGATCCGGGGTTCGAGCAGTACTTC. This codes for CATSRDPGFEQYF. The complete variable domain, with remaining parts taken from reference TRBV15 and TRBJ2-7, reads DAMVIQNPRYQVTQFGKPVTLSCSQTLNHNVMYWYQQKSSQAPKLLFHYYDKDFNNEADTPDNFQSRRPNTSFCFLDIRSPGLGDTAMYLCATSRDPGFEQYFGPGTRLTVT.

CDR3 sequence reads: CASSGLNTGELFF. Written as DNA, the CDR3 is TGTGCCAGCAGCGGACTGAACACCGGGGAGCTGTTTTTT. The chain recombines TRBV6-5 with TRBJ2-2, with a tentative D call TRBD2 (5 bases). This CDR3 is 13 amino acids long. Trimming stripped 6 bases from V and 1 base from J, with 6 bases between. Per germline, CDR1 MNHEY and CDR2 SVGAGI.

This chain links TRBV28 with TRBJ1-5; D is possibly TRBD1 (5 bases). This CDR3 spans 14 amino acids. Germline CDR1 and CDR2: MDHEN and SYDVKM. V shed 5 bases and J shed 4 bases, with 12 bases lying between them. This chain's CDR3 is CASSRGGKNQPQHF. CDR3 nucleotide sequence: TGTGCCAGCAGTCGCGGGGGGAAAAATCAGCCCCAGCATTTT.

The chain has TRBV19 and TRBJ1-1, with D uncertain. CDR3 size: 14 residues. The V gene lost 3 bases and the J gene lost 5 bases, with 13 bases spanning the gap. Germline CDR1 and CDR2: LNHDA and SQIVND (reference sequence). The CDR3 loop reads CASSMAGGRTEAFF. The CDR3 DNA reads TGTGCCAGTAGTATGGCAGGTGGGAGAACTGAAGCTTTCTTT.

This chain links TRBV7-3 with TRBJ1-6, with TRBD1 matching over 7 bases. Germline CDR1 is SGHTA and CDR2 is FQGTGA. The CDR3 runs 15 residues. J gave up 8 bases and V 2 bases, and 6 bases lay outside the gene matches. CDR3 sequence: CASSLGSTGDSPLHF. The CDR3 bases are TGTGCCAGCAGCTTAGGAAGCACAGGGGATTCACCCCTCCACTTT.

The genes are TRBV28 and TRBJ2-3, with TRBD2 matching over 8 bases. V was clipped by 11 bases and J by 1 base; unmatched bases: 8. CDR3 length: 14 amino acids. CDR1 MDHEN and CDR2 SYDVKM come from the germline V gene. The CDR3 DNA is TGTGCCGGTAGACGGCGGGGGGGCACAGATACGCAGTATTTT. This gives the protein CAGRRRGGTDTQYF.

J is TRBJ2-3 and V is TRBV3-1 (or the pseudogene TRBV3-2); the match to TRBD2 covers 9 bases. The CDR3 sequence is 17 residues long. Trimming took 2 bases from V and 3 from J; bases not matched to a gene: 9. Germline V gene data show CDR1 as LGHDT and CDR2 as YNNKEL (reference sequence). CDR3 in DNA: TGTGCCAGCAGCCAACCTTTGGCGGGGGGGCTTACAGATACGCAGTATTTT. Translating it yields CASSQPLAGGLTDTQYF.

The chain uses TRBV27 and TRBJ1-5; D not resolved. Germline CDR1 and CDR2: MNHEY and SMNVEV (reference sequence). There are 14 residues in the CDR3. Between the trimmed V and J ends, which lost 2 bases and 3 bases, there was a span of 8 bases. CDR3 sequence: CASSLAEYNQPQHF. The CDR3 region has the DNA TGTGCCAGCAGTTTAGCTGAGTACAATCAGCCCCAGCATTTT.

The chain uses TRBV7-2 and TRBJ2-5, with no clear D. V lost 4 bases, J lost 1 base, and 13 bases lay in between. Germline V gives CDR1 SGHTA, CDR2 FQGNSA. The CDR3 covers 15 residues. In DNA, the CDR3 is TGTGCCAGCAGCTATGGCTCTGCGGTCCAAGAGACCCAGTACTTC. Its protein is CASSYGSAVQETQYF.